This T cell receptor beta chain is from a study of read filtering for tumor transcriptome and immune sequencing. At the level of the study: Revised staging placed eight or nine patients in R-ISS I, about 17 in II, about 7 in III. Whole-transcriptome libraries were prepared after DNase treatment.

With 2 bases removed from V and 6 bases from J, the gap between germline ends came to 10 bases. Germline V gene data show CDR1 as DFQATT and CDR2 as SNEGSKA (reference sequence). The CDR3 extends over 13 amino acids. This clonotype was picked up many times. From approximately 400 ng of RNA, a library with molecular barcoded alpha/delta and beta/gamma adaptors was made. TCRdb itself ran the reads through MiXCR, one entry per CDR3 protein. The sample yields approximately 61,000 distinct CDR3 sequences, roughly 19% seen once. At the time of active disease, bone marrow was collected from every patient. The receptor's source is a donor aged 40 or over with multiple myeloma. The chain uses TRBV20-1 and TRBJ2-2; D may be TRBD1 or TRBD2 (6 bases each). Sample: a population of CD138-negative cells sorted from bone marrow. CDR3 sequence: CSARLEGAGELFF. DNA for the CDR3: TGCAGTGCTAGATTGGAGGGGGCCGGGGAGCTGTTTTTT.